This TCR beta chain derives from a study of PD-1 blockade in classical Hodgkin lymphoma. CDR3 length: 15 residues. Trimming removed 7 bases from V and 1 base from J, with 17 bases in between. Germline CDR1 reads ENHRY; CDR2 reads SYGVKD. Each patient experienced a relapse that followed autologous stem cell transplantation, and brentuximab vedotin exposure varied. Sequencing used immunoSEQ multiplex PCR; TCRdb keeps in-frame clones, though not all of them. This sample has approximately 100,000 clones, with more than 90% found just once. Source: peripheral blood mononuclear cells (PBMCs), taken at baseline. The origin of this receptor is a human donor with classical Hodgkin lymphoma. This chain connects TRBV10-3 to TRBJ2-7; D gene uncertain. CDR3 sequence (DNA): TGTGCCATCAAACCCTCAGGAAACCCGTCCTACGAGCAGTACTTC. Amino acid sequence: CAIKPSGNPSYEQYF.